Each of the 25 T cell receptor beta chains below was sequenced from the same sample in a study of patients and donors after allogeneic stem cell transplantation. TCRdb independently ran MiXCR on the RT-PCR reads; one entry per CDR3 protein. The repertoire has approximately 200,000 distinct CDR3 sequences, roughly 38% of them found once; the top ten carry 11%. Sequencing was done on a sample of blood, either unsorted or a sorted T cell fraction (not recorded which). These receptor sequences come from a human donor who was either an allogeneic HSCT recipient or a stem cell or donor lymphocyte infusion donor (not recorded which). It is not recorded whose cells these are; they may come from a transplant donor.

The V gene is TRBV29-1, the J gene TRBJ2-5, with 7 bases fitting TRBD2. Germline V gene sequence: CDR1 SQVTM, CDR2 ANQGSEA. This CDR3 contains 12 residues. The V gene end was trimmed by 4 bases and the J gene end by 4 bases; junction bases not matched to a gene: 3. The CDR3 sequence is CSVARGGETQYF. The CDR3, as DNA: TGCAGCGTTGCTCGCGGGGGAGAGACCCAGTACTTC.

The chain employs TRBV30 and TRBJ1-2; TRBD1 is a possible D gene (5 bases). V dropped 3 bases and J dropped 6 bases, with 14 bases sitting between them. From germline, CDR1 is GTSNPN and CDR2 SVGIG (reference sequence). The CDR3 is 13 amino acids. The CDR3, as DNA: TGTGCCTGGAGCGAAAGTCAGGGACATGGCTACACCTTC. Residues: CAWSESQGHGYTF.

The chain joins TRBV6-6 to TRBJ1-4, with D maybe TRBD1 (5 bases). This CDR3 region has 15 residues. From germline, CDR1 is MNHNY and CDR2 SVGAGI (reference sequence). Trimming shortened V by 6 bases and J by 5 bases, and 16 bases separated the two germline ends. The CDR3, as DNA: TGTGCCAGCAGCAAGACCGGGGGACCAAATGAAAAACTGTTTTTT. It codes for CASSKTGGPNEKLFF.

Notes on this clonotype: At one of its ends the junction is not consistent with the germline gene, which may arise from a read error. V is TRBV5-1 and J is TRBJ1-1; possible D gene TRBD1, 5 bases. Germline V gene lookup returns CDR1 SGHRS and CDR2 YFSETQ. This CDR3 is 15 amino acids long. This chain's CDR3 is CASFPLGGQDTEAFF. The DNA of the CDR3 is TGCGCCAGCTTCCCTCTTGGAGGGCAGGACACGGAAGCTTTCTTT.

This clonotype has only a few counts. This chain links TRBV7-8 with TRBJ1-5; D unclear. V lost 0 bases and J lost 8, with 17 bases in between. This CDR3 is 16 amino acids long. CDR1 and CDR2 from the germline V gene are SGHVS and FQNEAQ. CDR3 in DNA: TGTGCCAGCAGCTTAGCGCGAGACTCTATAGGGAAGCCCCAGCATTTT. Residues: CASSLARDSIGKPQHF.

The chain uses TRBV7-9 and TRBJ1-2; 7 nucleotides line up with TRBD1. The CDR3 length is 16 residues. Trimming cost V 6 bases and J 3 bases; bases outside gene matches: 13. Germline CDR1 is SEHNR and CDR2 is FQNEAQ (reference sequence). CDR3 nucleotides: TGTGCCAGCAGGGGAATAGTAGACAGGGAGGACTATGGCTACACCTTC. Translating gives CASRGIVDREDYGYTF.

The chain has TRBV12-3 or TRBV12-4 and TRBJ1-5; D is uncertain. This CDR3 has 14 residues. V lost 1 base and J lost 2, with 6 bases in between. The CDR3: CASSLGEGNQPQHF. The CDR3 region has the DNA TGTGCCAGCAGTTTAGGGGAGGGCAATCAGCCCCAGCATTTT.

This rearrangement joins TRBV6-6 to TRBJ1-5, with 9 bases identical to TRBD1. Germline loops: CDR1 MNHNY, CDR2 SVGAGI (reference sequence). Trimming cost V 0 bases and J 7 bases; bases outside gene matches: 4. The CDR3 runs 15 residues. CDR3 in amino acids: CASSYSRDRDQPQHF. CDR3 in DNA: TGTGCCAGCAGTTACTCGCGGGACAGGGACCAGCCCCAGCATTTT.

The genes are TRBV7-6 and TRBJ1-5, with 10 positions matching TRBD1. V shed 5 bases, J shed 7 bases, and the junction held 14 bases outside the gene matches. The germline CDR1 and CDR2 sequences are SGHVS and FNYEAQ. CDR3 length equals 17 residues. CDR3 amino acids: CASSLARGQGSDQPQHF. The CDR3 DNA reads TGTGCCAGCAGCCTGGCGAGGGGACAGGGGTCCGACCAGCCCCAGCATTTT.

The CDR3 loop reads CAWSVMAGIYEQYF. CDR3 DNA sequence: TGTGCCTGGAGTGTAATGGCAGGAATATACGAGCAGTACTTC. The chain joins TRBV30 to TRBJ2-7; D is ambiguous. V gave up 0 bases and J gave up 4 bases, with 13 bases separating them. The CDR3 is 14 amino acids. Germline-derived CDR1 and CDR2 are GTSNPN and SVGIG (reference sequence).

The chain carries TRBV6-6 and TRBJ1-3, with D possibly matching TRBD1 (5 bases). From germline, CDR1 is MNHNY and CDR2 SVGAGI (reference sequence). This CDR3 comprises 17 residues. Trimming shortened V by 7 bases and J by 4 bases, and 23 bases separated the two germline ends. This CDR3 reads CASTSRGSYRRGNTIYF. In DNA, the CDR3 is TGTGCCAGCACCTCCCGGGGCTCCTATAGACGCGGAAACACCATATATTTT.

The sample holds a few counts of this clonotype. The chain links TRBV9 to TRBJ1-6; no firm D call. Germline values: CDR1 SGDLS, CDR2 YYNGEE. Trimming stripped 4 bases from V and 0 bases from J, with 8 bases between. The CDR3 totals 15 residues. The CDR3 bases are TGTGCCAGCAGCCCTAAGGGCTCCTATAATTCACCCCTCCACTTT. It specifies CASSPKGSYNSPLHF.

The rearrangement links TRBV7-9 to TRBJ1-4; tentatively, D is TRBD1 (6 bases). The ends were cut back, 6 bases at V and 5 bases at J, with 10 bases in the middle. The CDR3 length is 13 residues. Per the germline V gene, CDR1 is SEHNR and CDR2 is FQNEAQ (reference sequence). The CDR3 nucleotides are TGTGCCAGCAGGGACAGCCTGAATGAAAAACTGTTTTTT. Translation: CASRDSLNEKLFF.

The chain recombines TRBV7-9 with TRBJ2-7; D unresolved. The V gene lost 5 bases and the J gene lost 2 bases, with 16 bases spanning the gap. Germline V gene lookup returns CDR1 SEHNR and CDR2 FQNEAQ (reference sequence). The CDR3 covers 15 residues. The CDR3 DNA is TGTGCCAGCAGCCACCTCGGGCAGAGAACCTACGAGCAGTACTTC. It codes for CASSHLGQRTYEQYF.

The table lists this clonotype with a few counts. V gene TRBV5-1 combines with J gene TRBJ1-1, with a possible D match to TRBD1 (6 bases). The V end lost 4 bases, the J end lost 5 bases, and 24 bases lay between the germline ends. From germline, CDR1 is SGHRS and CDR2 YFSETQ. This CDR3 has 17 residues. The CDR3 sequence is CASSGLSWAGATTEAFF. CDR3 sequence (DNA): TGCGCCAGCAGCGGACTATCGTGGGCAGGGGCCACGACTGAAGCTTTCTTT.

The rearrangement links TRBV3-1 to TRBJ2-7, with D unresolved. V dropped 2 bases and J dropped 6 bases, with 5 bases sitting between them. From germline, CDR1 is LGHDT and CDR2 YNNKEL (reference sequence). This CDR3 is built from 11 residues. Written as DNA, the CDR3 is TGTGCCAGCAGCCAAAGGGCCGAGCAGTACTTC. Encoded protein: CASSQRAEQYF.

In its sample, this clonotype was seen many times. V and J are TRBV5-5 and TRBJ1-5; D remains unclear. The length of the CDR3 is 15 residues. V lost 1 base and J lost 7, with 15 bases in between. CDR1 SGHKS and CDR2 YYEKEE come from the germline V gene (reference sequence). The CDR3 spells CASSLSEGWGQPQHF. The DNA of the CDR3 is TGTGCCAGCAGCTTGTCTGAGGGATGGGGACAGCCCCAGCATTTT.

There are a few counts of this clonotype. The chain recombines TRBV5-5 with TRBJ1-4; D not resolved. This CDR3 spans 11 amino acids. In germline, CDR1 is SGHKS, CDR2 YYEKEE (reference sequence). V was cut by 4 bases and J by 7 bases, with 5 bases left in between. The CDR3 loop is CASSLLEKLFF. In DNA form, the CDR3 reads TGTGCCAGCAGCCTGCTTGAAAAACTGTTTTTT.

CDR3 sequence: CASSFRGASETQYF. CDR3 coding DNA: TGTGCCAGCAGCTTCCGGGGGGCCTCGGAGACCCAGTACTTC. The rearrangement uses TRBV7-2 and TRBJ2-5; perhaps TRBD2 as D (7 bases). The germline gives CDR1 SGHTA, CDR2 FQGNSA. CDR3 length: 14 amino acids. V lost 3 bases to trimming and J lost 5 bases, with 13 bases between them.

This clonotype appeared a single time. V usage is TRBV12-3 or TRBV12-4 and J usage is TRBJ1-3; D is perhaps TRBD1 (5 bases). The CDR3 contains 14 residues. V lost 5 bases and J 8 bases, leaving 16 bases between the germline ends. CDR3 DNA sequence: TGTGCCAGCAGTCACAGGAGCCTATTCGACACCATATATTTT. Its protein product is CASSHRSLFDTIYF.

There are a few counts of this clonotype. CDR3 DNA: TGTGCCAGCAGCCCGAGAAGGTTAAGTGAAGCTTTCTTT. This encodes CASSPRRLSEAFF. V usage is TRBV7-2 and J usage is TRBJ1-1; D is unresolved. This CDR3 has 13 residues. The V gene lost 5 bases and the J gene lost 7 bases, with 14 bases spanning the gap. Germline values: CDR1 SGHTA, CDR2 FQGNSA.

This clonotype occurred a few times. V gene TRBV5-1 combines with J gene TRBJ1-1; D unresolved. Germline values: CDR1 SGHRS, CDR2 YFSETQ. The V gene lost 3 bases and the J gene lost 3 bases, with 12 bases spanning the gap. This CDR3 comprises 14 residues. The chain's CDR3 is CASSSRGIDTEAFF. The CDR3, as DNA: TGCGCCAGCAGCTCAAGAGGGATTGACACTGAAGCTTTCTTT.

This rearrangement joins TRBV14 to TRBJ2-1; 11 nucleotides line up with TRBD2. CDR1 and CDR2 (germline): SGHDN, FVKESK. This CDR3 comprises 15 residues. V trimming: 4 bases; J trimming: 4 bases; junction bases outside the gene matches: 3. The DNA for the CDR3 is TGTGCCAGCAGCCGATGGACTAGCGGGTACAATGAGCAGTTCTTC. As protein: CASSRWTSGYNEQFF.

This clonotype was observed a handful of times. The chain carries TRBV20-1 and TRBJ1-1; TRBD1 matches 10 bases. Trimming took 2 bases from V and 11 from J; bases not matched to a gene: 11. The germline V gene encodes CDR1 DFQATT and CDR2 SNEGSKA (reference sequence). The CDR3 consists of 14 residues. The CDR3 DNA is TGCAGTGCTAGACGGGGACAGGGGACCGCGAGGGCTTTCTTT. It translates to CSARRGQGTARAFF.

The chain links TRBV20-1 to TRBJ2-4; TRBD1 matches at 10 bases. V lost 3 bases, J lost 14 bases, and 16 bases stayed unmatched. Germline-derived CDR1 and CDR2 are DFQATT and SNEGSKA (reference sequence). This CDR3 contains 15 residues. The CDR3 DNA is TGCAGTGCTAGGTCCCCGGGACAGGGGCTCATTGAGGAGTACTTC. Translated: CSARSPGQGLIEEYF.